Listed here are 18 T cell receptor beta chains from one sample, sequenced in a study of T-cell memory formation after mild COVID-19. TCRdb reprocessed the 5' RACE reads with MiXCR, giving one entry per CDR3 protein. This sample has 250,000 to 300,000 distinct CDR3 sequences; 7.5% to 9.5% occur once, and the top ten carry approximately 23%. The sample consisted of PBMCs or a T cell subset sorted from them (not recorded which). The receptors were gathered from a man between 18 and 35 years old who had mild COVID-19 (a few samples of this study predate the infection). Cell type and time point are not known.

This clonotype was counted many times. This chain links TRBV18 with TRBJ2-7, with D unresolved. Germline loops: CDR1 KGHSH, CDR2 LQKENI. The V gene lost 3 bases and the J gene lost 5 bases, with 11 bases spanning the gap. The CDR3 length is 13 residues. The CDR3 loop reads CASSPLDGDEQYF. Here the CDR3 DNA reads TGTGCCAGCTCACCCCTGGACGGTGACGAGCAGTACTTC.

Ten or more counts support this clonotype. The gene calls are TRBV7-2 and TRBJ2-3; D remains unclear. CDR3 length: 15 residues. Trimming took off 2 bases at V and 4 bases at J, with 13 bases between the two ends. Germline CDR1 is SGHTA and CDR2 is FQGNSA. CDR3 in amino acids: CASSLLPLSADTQYF. The CDR3, as DNA: TGTGCCAGCAGCTTACTGCCGTTGTCAGCAGATACGCAGTATTTT.

This clonotype was found a few times. The gene calls are TRBV7-9 and TRBJ2-5, with 9 bases identical to TRBD1. The CDR3 runs to 15 residues. V lost 5 bases to trimming and J lost 5 bases; unmatched junction nucleotides: 9. Germline lookup yields CDR1 SEHNR and CDR2 FQNEAQ (reference sequence). The CDR3 coding sequence is TGTGCCAGCAGCGCCTGGACAGGGGCGCGGGAGACCCAGTACTTC. This translates into CASSAWTGARETQYF.

A few counts support this clonotype. This CDR3 reads CASSQAPRDHEQYF. In nucleotides, the CDR3 is TGTGCCAGCAGCCAAGCCCCTAGGGACCACGAGCAGTACTTC. The V gene is TRBV3-1, the J gene TRBJ2-7; D is tentatively TRBD1 or TRBD2 (5 bases each). The CDR3 loop spans 14 amino acids. Trimming removed 1 base at V and 5 bases at J, with 12 bases between. Germline-derived CDR1 and CDR2 are LGHDT and YNNKEL (reference sequence).

A few counts support this clonotype. The gene calls are TRBV7-3 and TRBJ2-3; 8 bases are shared with TRBD1. V was pared by 1 base and J by 5 bases, with 2 bases of the junction left unmatched. Germline V gene data show CDR1 as SGHTA and CDR2 as FQGTGA. The CDR3 is 14 residues long. CDR3: CASSLSRGRDTQYF. The CDR3 nucleotides are TGTGCCAGCAGCTTAAGCAGGGGGCGAGATACGCAGTATTTT.

This clonotype appeared a few times. The J gene is TRBJ1-2, the V gene TRBV20-1, with a weak D call TRBD1 (6 bases). V was pared by 3 bases and J by 1 base, with 9 bases between. Germline CDR1 reads DFQATT; CDR2 reads SNEGSKA (reference sequence). The CDR3 has 13 amino acids. This CDR3 is CSARQGFNYGYTF. The CDR3 DNA reads TGCAGTGCTAGGCAGGGGTTTAACTATGGCTACACCTTC.

This clonotype has only a few counts. This chain uses TRBV4-1 with TRBJ2-3; 9 nucleotides line up with TRBD1. CDR1 and CDR2 from the germline V gene are MGHRA and YSYEKL. With V trimmed by 2 bases and J by 4 bases, 7 bases remained unmatched. The CDR3 loop spans 16 amino acids. In DNA form, the CDR3 reads TGCGCCAGCAGCCAAACTCCGGGACAGGGAGCAGATACGCAGTATTTT. Its protein product is CASSQTPGQGADTQYF.

This rearrangement joins TRBV6-1 to TRBJ2-3, with D hard to call. V was trimmed by 2 bases and J by 3 bases, leaving 12 bases between them. Germline assignment: CDR1 MNHNS and CDR2 SASEGT. The length of the CDR3 is 15 residues. The CDR3 DNA reads as TGTGCCAGCAGTGAACGTAGTTCCCGGACAGATACGCAGTATTTT. It is translated as CASSERSSRTDTQYF.

This clonotype is a singleton in its sample. The chain has TRBV20-1 and TRBJ2-7; D unresolved. With 3 bases removed from V and 4 bases from J, the gap between germline ends came to 7 bases. CDR3 length: 11 amino acids. CDR1 DFQATT and CDR2 SNEGSKA come from the germline V gene (reference sequence). CDR3 nucleotide sequence: TGCAGTGCTAGTGAACGGTACGAGCAGTACTTC. Translated: CSASERYEQYF.

The V gene is TRBV20-1, the J gene TRBJ1-3; weak D call: TRBD1 (6 bases). The V end was cut by 3 bases, the J end by 2 bases, with 11 bases between. Per the germline V gene, CDR1 is DFQATT and CDR2 is SNEGSKA (reference sequence). The CDR3 loop spans 14 amino acids. This CDR3 reads CSARQEGAGNTIYF. The CDR3 DNA sequence: TGCAGTGCTAGGCAAGAGGGGGCTGGAAACACCATATATTTT.

This clonotype came up many times. J is TRBJ2-1 and V is TRBV18; D unclear. Germline lookup yields CDR1 KGHSH and CDR2 LQKENI. The CDR3 is 14 residues long. Trimming removed 4 bases from V and 7 bases from J, with 14 bases in between. The CDR3 here is CASSQSTSGNEQFF. The CDR3 DNA sequence: TGTGCCAGCTCACAATCGACTTCCGGGAATGAGCAGTTCTTC. The whole variable domain, remainder taken from reference TRBV18 and TRBJ2-1, is NAGVMQNPRHLVRRRGQEARLRCSPMKGHSHVYWYRQLPEEGLKFMVYLQKENIIDESGMPKERFSAEFPKEGPSILRIQQVVRGDSAAYFCASSQSTSGNEQFFGPGTRLTVL.

The V gene is TRBV5-8, the J gene TRBJ1-5; no reliable D call. The germline CDR1 and CDR2 sequences are SGHTS and YDEGEE. Trimming took off 3 bases at V and 6 bases at J, with 10 bases between the two ends. CDR3 size: 13 residues. This CDR3 reads CASSSRTGQPQHF. The CDR3 region has the DNA TGTGCCAGCAGCTCGCGGACGGGTCAGCCCCAGCATTTT.

The genes are TRBV28 and TRBJ2-3; perhaps TRBD1 as D (6 bases). Germline CDR1 MDHEN, CDR2 SYDVKM. This CDR3 contains 15 residues. The V gene lost 5 bases and the J gene lost 0 bases, with 12 bases spanning the gap. The CDR3 sequence is CASSPDRISTDTQYF. The CDR3 DNA reads TGTGCCAGCAGTCCGGACAGAATTAGCACAGATACGCAGTATTTT.

This clonotype was counted between two and nine times. The V gene is TRBV7-9, the J gene TRBJ2-3; D is unresolved. Germline-derived CDR1 and CDR2 are SEHNR and FQNEAQ (reference sequence). The CDR3 totals 13 residues. Deletions cut 1 base from V and 4 bases from J, with 6 bases between. The CDR3 DNA sequence: TGTGCCAGCAGCTTAGGGAACGCAGATACGCAGTATTTT. It yields the protein CASSLGNADTQYF.

The chain recombines TRBV30 with TRBJ1-1, with D perhaps matching TRBD1 (5 bases). CDR3 length equals 13 residues. V was clipped by 8 bases and J by 4 bases, with 17 bases between them. CDR1 and CDR2 (germline): GTSNPN, SVGIG (reference sequence). The CDR3 DNA follows: TGTGCCGGCCAGGGATCGTGGGGCACTGAAGCTTTCTTT. This translates into CAGQGSWGTEAFF.

This clonotype was seen more than once but under ten times. The chain is built from TRBV5-1 and TRBJ2-2; the D gene could be TRBD1 or TRBD2 (5 bases each). CDR3 size: 18 residues. V shed 4 bases and J shed 4 bases, with 23 bases lying between them. The germline gives CDR1 SGHRS, CDR2 YFSETQ. The CDR3 DNA reads as TGCGCCAGCAGCGCCTCCGGGACCCCTTACCTAACCACCGGGGAGCTGTTTTTT. Protein: CASSASGTPYLTTGELFF. The full variable domain, rest sourced from reference TRBV5-1 and TRBJ2-2, is KAGVTQTPRYLIKTRGQQVTLSCSPISGHRSVSWYQQTPGQGLQFLFEYFSETQRNKGNFPGRFSGRQFSNSRSEMNVSTLELGDSALYLCASSASGTPYLTTGELFFGEGSRLTVL.

In this sample, this clonotype turned up a few times. The V and J genes are TRBV7-2 and TRBJ2-3; D might be TRBD1 (5 bases). Germline V lookup: CDR1 SGHTA, CDR2 FQGNSA. The CDR3 length is 13 residues. V dropped 3 bases and J dropped 6 bases, with 10 bases sitting between them. In DNA, the CDR3 is TGTGCCAGCAGCTTTGCCAGGGTTGATACGCAGTATTTT. This gives the protein CASSFARVDTQYF.

The chain has TRBV6-5 and TRBJ1-6; D call uncertain. The CDR3 extends over 14 amino acids. The germline V gene has CDR1 MNHEY and CDR2 SVGAGI. Trimming removed 0 bases at V and 3 bases at J, with 3 bases between. The CDR3 coding sequence is TGTGCCAGCAGTTACTCGAACTATAATTCACCCCTCCACTTT. As protein: CASSYSNYNSPLHF.